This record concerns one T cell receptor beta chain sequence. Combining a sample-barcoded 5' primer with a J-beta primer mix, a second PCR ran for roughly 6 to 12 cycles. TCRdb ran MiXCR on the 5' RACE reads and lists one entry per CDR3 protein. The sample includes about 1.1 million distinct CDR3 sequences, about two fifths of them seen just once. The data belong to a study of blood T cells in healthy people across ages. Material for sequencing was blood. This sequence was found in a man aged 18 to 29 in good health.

In DNA form, the CDR3 reads TGCAGTGGCCCGGGACAGGGGTATCCAGATACGCAGTATTTT. Its translation is CSGPGQGYPDTQYF. The gene calls are TRBV20-1 and TRBJ2-3; 10 bases fit TRBD1. The V gene end was trimmed by 7 bases and the J gene end by 4 bases; junction bases not matched to a gene: 8. The germline gives CDR1 DFQATT, CDR2 SNEGSKA (reference sequence). CDR3 length equals 14 residues.